What follows are 27 T cell receptor beta chains derived from one specimen sequenced in a study of shared clonotypes between healthy human individuals. Naive-designated CD8 cells lacked CD45RO, were positively enriched for CCR7, and omitted terminally differentiated effector memory CD45RA+ cells. Clones were sequenced by immunoSEQ multiplex PCR, and TCRdb holds only the in-frame ones, with some missing. Found here are about 2 million clones, less than 95% of them singletons; the top ten hold 0.85% to 1.3%. The sample taken for sequencing was naive CD8+ T cells sorted from blood. The receptors were sampled from a man aged 18 to 29 in good health.

V gene TRBV7-6 combines with J gene TRBJ1-1; unclear D gene. CDR1 and CDR2 from the germline V gene are SGHVS and FNYEAQ. Trimming removed 5 bases at V and 4 bases at J, with 14 bases between. CDR3 length: 14 amino acids. The CDR3 reads CASSRITEGTEAFF. The CDR3 nucleotides read TGTGCCAGCAGCCGAATTACGGAAGGCACTGAAGCTTTCTTT.

This clone was seen a handful of times. This chain connects TRBV19 to TRBJ2-5; 9 bases are shared with TRBD1. With V trimmed by 4 bases and J by 4 bases, 4 bases remained unmatched. The CDR3 extends over 14 amino acids. Germline lookup yields CDR1 LNHDA and CDR2 SQIVND (reference sequence). CDR3 nucleotides: TGTGCCAGTAGTAGGACAGGGGTTGGAGAGACCCAGTACTTC. It encodes CASSRTGVGETQYF.

This clone was observed a single time. Other DNA sequences of this sample code for an identical CDR3. The CDR3: CASSETGSYNEQFF. The CDR3, as DNA: TGTGCCAGCAGCGAAACAGGGTCCTACAATGAGCAGTTCTTC. The chain employs TRBV6-5 and TRBJ2-1, with D maybe TRBD1 (6 bases). V gave up 6 bases and J gave up 1 base, with 10 bases separating them. This CDR3 is 14 amino acids long. Germline CDR1 and CDR2: MNHEY and SVGAGI.

The chain is built from TRBV9 and TRBJ1-2; no clear D gene. This CDR3 is built from 12 residues. V was shortened by 1 base and J by 3 bases, with 4 bases between the two germline ends. The V gene's germline CDR1 is SGDLS and CDR2 YYNGEE. The CDR3 protein is CASSVNDYGYTF. The CDR3 DNA sequence: TGTGCCAGCAGCGTAAATGACTATGGCTACACCTTC.

The chain combines TRBV5-6 with TRBJ2-7; D is perhaps TRBD1 (5 bases). This CDR3 has 16 residues. Germline CDR1 and CDR2: SGHDT and YYEEEE. Trimming removed 0 bases from V and 6 bases from J, with 19 bases in between. The CDR3 protein is CASSLAGAQAQGEQYF. CDR3 bases: TGTGCCAGCAGCTTGGCTGGCGCACAGGCTCAAGGCGAGCAGTACTTC.

The chain recombines TRBV21-1 with TRBJ2-3. TRBV21-1 is annotated as a pseudogene. The CDR3 runs to 15 residues. The CDR3 bases are TGTGCCAGCAGCAAAGCTTGGGGTTGGGTAGATACGCAGTATTTT. The encoded protein is CASSKAWGWVDTQYF.

This chain joins TRBV28 and TRBJ1-1; 7 nucleotides align to TRBD1. V gave up 4 bases and J gave up 4 bases; unmatched junction bases: 6. Germline values: CDR1 MDHEN, CDR2 SYDVKM. The CDR3 is made up of 14 amino acids. This CDR3 reads CASSYSGTATEAFF. Written as DNA, the CDR3 is TGTGCCAGCAGTTACTCAGGGACAGCCACTGAAGCTTTCTTT.

This chain uses TRBV10-3 with TRBJ1-1, with 8 bases matching TRBD1. Losses at the gene ends were 3 bases for V and 6 bases for J; bases not matched to a gene: 12. The CDR3 totals 16 residues. Germline assignment: CDR1 ENHRY and CDR2 SYGVKD. The CDR3, as DNA: TGTGCCATCAGTGAATGGATGGGGGACAGGCCGCCTGAAGCTTTCTTT. This gives the protein CAISEWMGDRPPEAFF.

There are a few counts of this clone. The J gene is TRBJ2-7, the V gene TRBV19; D possibly corresponds to TRBD2 (6 bases). Trimming removed 10 bases from V and 4 bases from J, with 14 bases in between. Germline CDR1 is LNHDA and CDR2 is SQIVND (reference sequence). This CDR3 is built from 12 residues. CDR3 coding DNA: TGTGCCACGCGGGACGAGTGGTACGAGCAGTACTTC. As protein: CATRDEWYEQYF.

The rearrangement joins TRBV7-9 to TRBJ2-7; 7 bases line up with TRBD2. V lost 4 bases, J lost 3 bases, and 12 bases stayed unmatched. Germline V gene data show CDR1 as SEHNR and CDR2 as FQNEAQ (reference sequence). This CDR3 has 16 amino acids. The CDR3 DNA reads as TGTGCCAGCAGCTCCCCTGACGCGGGAGTACACTACGAGCAGTACTTC. Translating it yields CASSSPDAGVHYEQYF.

As for this clone: The same CDR3 arises from other DNA sequences in this sample as well. The chain recombines TRBV27 with TRBJ2-5, with TRBD2 matching 12 bases. CDR3 length equals 15 residues. Germline lookup yields CDR1 MNHEY and CDR2 SMNVEV (reference sequence). V lost 4 bases and J lost 4; bases outside the gene matches: 4. CDR3 sequence reads: CASSSLGLAGETQYF. CDR3 DNA sequence: TGTGCCAGCAGTTCATTGGGACTAGCGGGAGAGACCCAGTACTTC.

V is TRBV18 and J is TRBJ2-2, with 14 bases identical to TRBD2. The CDR3 runs to 19 residues. The J segment lost 0 bases and the V segment lost 3 bases, leaving 6 bases of the junction unmatched. Per the germline V gene, CDR1 is KGHSH and CDR2 is LQKENI. CDR3 in amino acids: CASSPTPGLAGANTGELFF. CDR3 nucleotide sequence: TGTGCCAGCTCACCTACTCCGGGACTAGCGGGGGCGAACACCGGGGAGCTGTTTTTT.

CDR3 in DNA: TGTGCCAGCAAGTCAGGGAATGAGGATGAGCAGTTCTTC. Translating it yields CASKSGNEDEQFF. The genes are TRBV25-1 and TRBJ2-1; TRBD1 is a possible D gene (5 bases). Trimming pared 7 bases from V and 8 bases from J, leaving 15 bases between. CDR3 length: 13 residues. Germline V gene data show CDR1 as MGHDK and CDR2 as SYGVNS.

The V gene is TRBV5-6, the J gene TRBJ1-4; no clear D. The length of the CDR3 is 13 residues. Germline-derived CDR1 and CDR2 are SGHDT and YYEEEE. V lost 3 bases and J lost 8, with 11 bases in between. CDR3 bases: TGTGCCAGCAGCTGGGGAGAGTCGGAAAAACTGTTTTTT. As protein: CASSWGESEKLFF.

In this sample, this clone turned up once. CDR3 nucleotides: TGTGCCAGCAGTTACGTAGGCGGAAACACCATATATTTT. Translating it yields CASSYVGGNTIYF. The chain recombines TRBV6-5 with TRBJ1-3; no clear D gene. The length of the CDR3 is 13 residues. CDR1 is MNHEY and CDR2 is SVGAGI in the germline V gene. The ends were cut back, 2 bases at V and 4 bases at J, with 6 bases in the middle.

The V call is TRBV9, the J call TRBJ2-3; D unresolved. The CDR3 spans 12 residues. CDR1 and CDR2 from the germline V gene are SGDLS and YYNGEE. Trimming took off 3 bases at V and 5 bases at J, with 7 bases between the two ends. In DNA, the CDR3 is TGTGCCAGCAGCGCCGATAGAGATACGCAGTATTTT. This gives the protein CASSADRDTQYF.

This chain uses TRBV6-5 with TRBJ2-1; 9 nucleotides agree with TRBD2. This CDR3 is 16 amino acids long. From germline, CDR1 is MNHEY and CDR2 SVGAGI. The junction had 12 bases not matched to a gene; V was cut back by 2 bases and J by 10 bases. The CDR3 sequence: CASSYGTVAGEKEQFF. CDR3 DNA: TGTGCCAGCAGTTACGGGACGGTAGCGGGGGAAAAGGAGCAGTTCTTC.

This chain connects TRBV7-2 to TRBJ2-7; 7 nucleotides agree with TRBD1. In germline, CDR1 is SGHTA, CDR2 FQGNSA. The V and J ends lost 5 bases and 2 bases, in that order; junction bases with no gene match: 6. This CDR3 is 14 amino acids long. The CDR3 reads CASSALTGPYEQYF. CDR3 nucleotide sequence: TGTGCCAGCAGCGCCCTGACAGGGCCCTACGAGCAGTACTTC.

CDR3 sequence (DNA): TGTGCCAGCAGCCAAGAGGAGGGGGCCCTCACTGAAGCTTTCTTT. It specifies CASSQEEGALTEAFF. The chain recombines TRBV4-2 with TRBJ1-1; 7 positions agree with TRBD1. The CDR3 runs to 15 residues. Germline loops: CDR1 LGHNA, CDR2 YNFKEQ. V was clipped by 0 bases and J by 4 bases; unmatched bases: 5.

The chain is built from TRBV10-1 and TRBJ1-1; D may be TRBD1 (6 bases). Deletions cut 1 base from V and 5 bases from J, with 14 bases between. The germline gives CDR1 WNHNN, CDR2 SYGVQD (reference sequence). The CDR3 runs to 15 residues. The CDR3 nucleotides are TGCGCCAGCAGTGAGTTTGGCAGGGGAGAAACTGAAGCTTTCTTT. This gives the protein CASSEFGRGETEAFF.

This chain uses TRBV28 with TRBJ2-7, with a tentative D call TRBD1 (6 bases). CDR1 is MDHEN, CDR2 SYDVKM, per germline. Trimming removed 4 bases from V and 1 base from J, with 14 bases in between. The CDR3 consists of 15 residues. The CDR3 spells CASSSFGQRSYEQYF. Written as DNA, the CDR3 is TGTGCCAGCAGTTCCTTCGGACAGAGGTCCTACGAGCAGTACTTC.

V gene TRBV4-1 combines with J gene TRBJ2-7; D not resolved. Germline V gives CDR1 MGHRA, CDR2 YSYEKL. V was pared by 0 bases and J by 1 base, with 4 bases between. This CDR3 is built from 13 residues. The CDR3 bases are TGCGCCAGCAGCCAAGAACCATCCTACGAGCAGTACTTC. Translating it yields CASSQEPSYEQYF.

A remark on this clone: The sample holds other DNA sequences that translate to the same CDR3. The rearrangement joins TRBV9 to TRBJ2-7, with 10 bases that match TRBD1. This CDR3 is built from 15 residues. V dropped 4 bases and J dropped 2; count of bases not matched to a gene: 6. Germline values: CDR1 SGDLS, CDR2 YYNGEE. The chain's CDR3 is CASSPTGQGTYEQYF. CDR3 nucleotide sequence: TGTGCCAGCAGCCCAACGGGACAGGGGACCTACGAGCAGTACTTC.

The V call is TRBV21-1, the J call TRBJ2-7. TRBV21-1 counts as a pseudogene. CDR3 length: 19 residues. The CDR3 protein is CASGWTAPRSKQLVYEQYF. CDR3 DNA sequence: TGTGCCAGCGGCTGGACCGCTCCACGATCCAAGCAATTGGTCTACGAGCAGTACTTC.

This chain joins TRBV5-6 and TRBJ1-1; TRBD1 might be the D (6 bases). This CDR3 region has 15 residues. Germline assignment: CDR1 SGHDT and CDR2 YYEEEE. V was clipped by 3 bases and J by 0 bases, with 12 bases between them. The CDR3 region is CASSYREVMNTEAFF. The CDR3 DNA reads as TGTGCCAGCAGCTACAGGGAGGTTATGAACACTGAAGCTTTCTTT.

The gene calls are TRBV6-1 and TRBJ1-1, with D possibly being TRBD1 (5 bases). Germline values: CDR1 MNHNS, CDR2 SASEGT. V lost 3 bases and J lost 3, with 17 bases in between. This CDR3 spans 16 amino acids. As DNA, the CDR3 is TGTGCCAGCAGTGAGGGATGGGGTTCGGGGGACACTGAAGCTTTCTTT. Translating gives CASSEGWGSGDTEAFF.

CDR3 nucleotide sequence: TGTGCCAGCAGCCTCGACAGTGATTCCTACAATGAGCAGTTCTTC. This gives the protein CASSLDSDSYNEQFF. The chain joins TRBV7-3 to TRBJ2-1; maybe TRBD1 (5 bases). With 5 bases removed from V and 1 base from J, the gap between germline ends came to 12 bases. Germline loops: CDR1 SGHTA, CDR2 FQGTGA. This CDR3 region has 15 residues.